The sample holds many counts of the clone carrying this T cell receptor (beta chain). Its antigen is as yet unknown. The data derive from a study of breast tumors, draining lymph nodes, adjacent tissues. This CDR3 has 15 amino acids. Germline V gene data show CDR1 as MNHNS and CDR2 as SASEGT. V lost 2 bases to trimming and J lost 6 bases, with 14 bases between them. Broader study findings: Tumor TCR diversity was below lymph nodes but above nontumor tissue. The lymph node origin of tumor T cells was framed as consistent with a hypothesis, not demonstrated.

TCRdb fed the multiplex PCR reads into MiXCR, producing one record per CDR3 protein. Here the sample spans roughly 8,300 distinct CDR3 sequences, under 50% being singletons. The rearrangement uses TRBV6-1 and TRBJ1-5; D remains ambiguous. The sequencing input was tumor-adjacent breast tissue. This TCR was sampled from a female donor with breast cancer. Some clones in this sample may be carry-over from other donors' samples. For the CDR3, the DNA is TGTGCCAGCAGTGAATTCCCCTCCTACCTTCAGCCCCAGCATTTT. Residues: CASSEFPSYLQPQHF.